This T cell receptor beta chain stems from a study of control samples from healthy donors and cancer patients. Germline lookup yields CDR1 MRHNA and CDR2 SNTAGT. This CDR3 is 15 amino acids long. The junction had 4 bases not matched to a gene; V was cut back by 4 bases and J by 3 bases. This clone was recorded a few times. Profiling relied on immunoSEQ multiplex PCR, and the TCRdb table lists in-frame clones only, not all of them. The top ten hold 2% to 2.5% of the sample, which has 150,000 to 180,000 clones, about 93% seen once. Material: blood. This clonotype was sampled from a man in his fifties in good health. The chain recombines TRBV6-4 with TRBJ2-3; 10 positions agree with TRBD2. The CDR3 loop reads CASSVASGGTDTQYF. CDR3 nucleotides: TGTGCCAGCAGTGTAGCTAGCGGGGGAACAGATACGCAGTATTTT.